This record covers a single T cell receptor beta chain. The target antigen is unknown. Every immunoSEQ plate was one replicate of a subset's evenly spread DNA. Sequencing was performed with immunoSEQ multiplex PCR; in TCRdb, only in-frame clones are kept and a portion is missing. This sample has millions of clones, with more than 90% found just once. Germline V gene sequence: CDR1 SEHNR, CDR2 FQNEAQ (reference sequence). With 1 base clipped from V and 10 bases from J, the junction kept 5 bases outside the gene matches. The CDR3 is 16 residues long. This sample is drawn from a study of shared clonotypes between healthy human individuals. Study-level results: Researchers sampled only blood; tissue repertoires likely differ.

This rearrangement joins TRBV7-9 to TRBJ1-6, with TRBD1 matching 12 bases. The sequence derives from a man aged 18 to 30 in good health. Material: naive CD4+ T cells sorted from blood. Subset denoted: CD45RA+ positively selected. CDR3 bases: TGTGCCAGCAGCTTAGGTGGGACAGGGGGCAGGTCACCCCTCCACTTT. Translating it yields CASSLGGTGGRSPLHF.